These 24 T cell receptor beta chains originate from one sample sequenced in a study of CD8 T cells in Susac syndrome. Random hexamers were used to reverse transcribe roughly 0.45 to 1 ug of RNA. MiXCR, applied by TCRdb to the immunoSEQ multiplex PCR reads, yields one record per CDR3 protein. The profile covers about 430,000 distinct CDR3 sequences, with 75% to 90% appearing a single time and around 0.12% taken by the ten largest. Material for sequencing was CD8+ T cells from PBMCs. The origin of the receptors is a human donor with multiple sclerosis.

For the CDR3, the DNA is TGTGCCACCAGTGAACGGGACGTTAGCAATCAGCCCCAGCATTTT. Translated, it gives CATSERDVSNQPQHF. The V gene is TRBV24-1, the J gene TRBJ1-5, with D possibly matching TRBD1 (5 bases). Germline CDR1 KGHDR, CDR2 SFDVKD. The CDR3 consists of 15 residues. V lost 4 bases, J lost 0 bases, and 9 bases lay in between.

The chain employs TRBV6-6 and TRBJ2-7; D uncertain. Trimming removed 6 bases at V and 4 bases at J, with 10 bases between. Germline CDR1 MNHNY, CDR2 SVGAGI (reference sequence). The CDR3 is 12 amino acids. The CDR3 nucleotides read TGTGCCAGCAGCCCCGATGAGTACGAGCAGTACTTC. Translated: CASSPDEYEQYF.

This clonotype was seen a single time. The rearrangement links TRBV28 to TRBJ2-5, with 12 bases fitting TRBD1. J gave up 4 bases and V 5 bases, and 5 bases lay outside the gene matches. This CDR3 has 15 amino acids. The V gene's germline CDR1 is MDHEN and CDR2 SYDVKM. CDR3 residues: CASSTGTGGLETQYF. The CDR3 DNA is TGTGCCAGCAGTACCGGGACAGGGGGCTTAGAGACCCAGTACTTC.

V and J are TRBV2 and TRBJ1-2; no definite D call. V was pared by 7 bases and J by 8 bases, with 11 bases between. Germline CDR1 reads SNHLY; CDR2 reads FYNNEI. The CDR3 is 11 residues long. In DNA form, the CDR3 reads TGTGCCAGCAAGACGGACCTAGGCTACACCTTC. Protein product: CASKTDLGYTF. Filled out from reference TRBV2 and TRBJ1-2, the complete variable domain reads EPEVTQTPSHQVTQMGQEVILRCVPISNHLYFYWYRQILGQKVEFLVSFYNNEISEKSEIFDDQFSVERPDGSNFTLKIRSTKLEDSAMYFCASKTDLGYTFGSGTRLTVV.

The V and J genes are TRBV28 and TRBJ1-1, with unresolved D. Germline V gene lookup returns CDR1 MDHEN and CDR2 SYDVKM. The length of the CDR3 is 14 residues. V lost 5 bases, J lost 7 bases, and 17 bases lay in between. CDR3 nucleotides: TGTGCCAGCAGTCCCTCTTTGAGGGATAGTGAAGCTTTCTTT. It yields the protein CASSPSLRDSEAFF.

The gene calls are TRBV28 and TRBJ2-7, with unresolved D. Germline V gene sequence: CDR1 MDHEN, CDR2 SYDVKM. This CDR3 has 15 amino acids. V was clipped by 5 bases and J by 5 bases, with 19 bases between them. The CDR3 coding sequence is TGTGCCAGCAGTCCATTACACGCACCCGGCGACGAGCAGTACTTC. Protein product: CASSPLHAPGDEQYF. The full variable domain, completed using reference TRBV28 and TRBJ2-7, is DVKVTQSSRYLVKRTGEKVFLECVQDMDHENMFWYRQDPGLGLRLIYFSYDVKMKEKGDIPEGYSVSREKKERFSLILESASTNQTSMYLCASSPLHAPGDEQYFGPGTRLTVT.

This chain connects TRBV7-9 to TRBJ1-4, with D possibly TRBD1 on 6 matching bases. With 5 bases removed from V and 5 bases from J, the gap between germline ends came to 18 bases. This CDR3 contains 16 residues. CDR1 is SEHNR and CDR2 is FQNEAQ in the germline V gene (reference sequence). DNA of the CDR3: TGTGCCAGCAGCCCCCCGACAGGCTCTGAGAATGAAAAACTGTTTTTT. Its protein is CASSPPTGSENEKLFF.

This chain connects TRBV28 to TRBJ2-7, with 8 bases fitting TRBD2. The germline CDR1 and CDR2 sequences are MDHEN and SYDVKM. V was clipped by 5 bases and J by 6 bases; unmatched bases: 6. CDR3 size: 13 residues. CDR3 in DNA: TGTGCCAGCAGTCCCGGACTAGCCTCCGAGCAGTACTTC. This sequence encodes CASSPGLASEQYF. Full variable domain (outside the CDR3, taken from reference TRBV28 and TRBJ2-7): DVKVTQSSRYLVKRTGEKVFLECVQDMDHENMFWYRQDPGLGLRLIYFSYDVKMKEKGDIPEGYSVSREKKERFSLILESASTNQTSMYLCASSPGLASEQYFGPGTRLTVT.

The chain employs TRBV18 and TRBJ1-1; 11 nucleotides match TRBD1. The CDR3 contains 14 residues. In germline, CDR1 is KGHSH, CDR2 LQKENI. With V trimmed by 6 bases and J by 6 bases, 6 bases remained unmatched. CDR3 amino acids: CASSSDRGLAEAFF. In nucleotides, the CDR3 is TGTGCCAGCTCGTCGGACAGGGGGCTGGCTGAAGCTTTCTTT.

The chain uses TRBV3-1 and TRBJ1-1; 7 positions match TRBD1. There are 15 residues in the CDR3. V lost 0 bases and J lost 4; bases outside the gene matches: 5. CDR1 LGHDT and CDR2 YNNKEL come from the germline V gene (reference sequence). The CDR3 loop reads CASSQEVPGGTEAFF. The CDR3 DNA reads TGTGCCAGCAGCCAAGAGGTGCCAGGGGGCACTGAAGCTTTCTTT.

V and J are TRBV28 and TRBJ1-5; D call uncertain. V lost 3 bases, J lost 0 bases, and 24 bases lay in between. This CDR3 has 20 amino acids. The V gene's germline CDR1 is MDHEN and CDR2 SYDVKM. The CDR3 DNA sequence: TGTGCCAGCAGTTTCCGAAACGGACCGGACCGGGAGTATAGCAATCAGCCCCAGCATTTT. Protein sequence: CASSFRNGPDREYSNQPQHF.

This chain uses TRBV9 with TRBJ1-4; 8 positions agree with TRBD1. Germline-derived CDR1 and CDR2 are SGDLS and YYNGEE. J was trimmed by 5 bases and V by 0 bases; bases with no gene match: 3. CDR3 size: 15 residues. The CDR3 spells CASSVETGGNEKLFF. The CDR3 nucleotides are TGTGCCAGCAGCGTAGAAACAGGGGGGAATGAAAAACTGTTTTTT.

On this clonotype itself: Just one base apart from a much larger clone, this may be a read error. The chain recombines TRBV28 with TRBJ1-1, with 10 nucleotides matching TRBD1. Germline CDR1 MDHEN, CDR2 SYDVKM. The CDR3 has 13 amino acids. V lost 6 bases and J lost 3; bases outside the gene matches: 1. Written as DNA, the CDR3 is TGTGCCAGCAGGGGGACAGGGGACACTGAAGCTTTCTTT. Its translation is CASRGTGDTEAFF.

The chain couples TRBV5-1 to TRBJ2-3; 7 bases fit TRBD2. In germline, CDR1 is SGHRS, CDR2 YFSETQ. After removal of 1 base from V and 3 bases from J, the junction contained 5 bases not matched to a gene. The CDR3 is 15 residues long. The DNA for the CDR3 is TGCGCCAGCAGCTTGCCGGCGGGGGAAACAGATACGCAGTATTTT. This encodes CASSLPAGETDTQYF.

CDR3 DNA sequence: TGCGCCAGCAGTGGCGACAGGGCTCAGCCCCAGCATTTT. Its translation: CASSGDRAQPQHF. The chain employs TRBV10-2 and TRBJ1-5; TRBD1 matches at 7 bases. Germline V gene lookup returns CDR1 WSHSY and CDR2 SAAADI. The CDR3 sequence is 13 residues long. Trimming cost V 4 bases and J 6 bases; bases outside gene matches: 3.

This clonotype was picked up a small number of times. In nucleotides, the CDR3 is TGTGCCAGCAGTTACGTGTTGGAGGGGTACTACGAGCAGTACTTC. Translating it yields CASSYVLEGYYEQYF. The V gene is TRBV6-2 or TRBV6-3, the J gene TRBJ2-7, with D possibly TRBD2 on 6 matching bases. V gave up 2 bases and J gave up 3 bases, with 14 bases separating them. The CDR3 loop spans 15 amino acids. Germline loops: CDR1 MNHEY, CDR2 SVGEGT.

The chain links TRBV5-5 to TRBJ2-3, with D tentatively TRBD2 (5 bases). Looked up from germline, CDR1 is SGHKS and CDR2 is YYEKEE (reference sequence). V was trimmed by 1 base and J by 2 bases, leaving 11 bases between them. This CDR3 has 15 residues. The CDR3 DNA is TGTGCCAGCAGCTTGCTGCAGCGGTTCACAGATACGCAGTATTTT. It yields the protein CASSLLQRFTDTQYF.

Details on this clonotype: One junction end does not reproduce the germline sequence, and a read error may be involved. This CDR3 is CASSSTGPYYGHTF. CDR3 nucleotides: TGTGCCAGCAGTTCGACAGGGCCGTACTATGGCCACACCTTC. The chain joins TRBV12-3 or TRBV12-4 to TRBJ1-2, with 7 bases identical to TRBD1. The CDR3 extends over 14 amino acids.

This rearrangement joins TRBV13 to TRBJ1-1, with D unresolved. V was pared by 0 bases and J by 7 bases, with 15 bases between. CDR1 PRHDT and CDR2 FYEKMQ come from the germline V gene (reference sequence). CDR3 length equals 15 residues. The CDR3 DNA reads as TGTGCCAGCAGCTTAGGCACCCCGCCGTCAGGTGAAGCTTTCTTT. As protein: CASSLGTPPSGEAFF.

CDR3 nucleotide sequence: TGTGCCAGCTCACCGCCGACAGGGGGACTCTATGGCTACACCTTC. As protein: CASSPPTGGLYGYTF. The chain has TRBV18 and TRBJ1-2; TRBD1 agrees at 9 bases. The CDR3 length is 15 residues. With 3 bases clipped from V and 4 bases from J, the junction kept 6 bases outside the gene matches. The germline gives CDR1 KGHSH, CDR2 LQKENI.

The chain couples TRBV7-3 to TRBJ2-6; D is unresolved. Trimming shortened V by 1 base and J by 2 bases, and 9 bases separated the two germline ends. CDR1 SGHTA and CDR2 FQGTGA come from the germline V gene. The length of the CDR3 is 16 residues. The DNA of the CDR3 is TGTGCCAGCAGCTTAAGTTTTGCTCCTGGGGCCAACGTCCTGACTTTC. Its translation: CASSLSFAPGANVLTF.

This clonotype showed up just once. The CDR3: CASSFTVGETDSNQPQHF. CDR3 nucleotides: TGTGCCAGCAGTTTTACCGTCGGGGAGACGGATAGCAATCAGCCCCAGCATTTT. V usage is TRBV12-3 or TRBV12-4 and J usage is TRBJ1-5; D uncertain. V gave up 3 bases and J gave up 0 bases, with 18 bases separating them. The CDR3 has 18 residues.

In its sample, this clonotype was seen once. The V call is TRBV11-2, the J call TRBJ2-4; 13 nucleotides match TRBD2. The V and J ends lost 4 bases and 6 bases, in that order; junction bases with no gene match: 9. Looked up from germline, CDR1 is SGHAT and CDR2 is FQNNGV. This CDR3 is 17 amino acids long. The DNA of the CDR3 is TGTGCCAGCAGCTCAGGACTAGCGGGGGCCCCAATAAACATTCAGTACTTC. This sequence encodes CASSSGLAGAPINIQYF.

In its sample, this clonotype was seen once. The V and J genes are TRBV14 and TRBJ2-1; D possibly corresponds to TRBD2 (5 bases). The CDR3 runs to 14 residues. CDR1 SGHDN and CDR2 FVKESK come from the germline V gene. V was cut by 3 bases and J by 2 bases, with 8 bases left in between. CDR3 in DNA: TGTGCCAGCAGCCAGGGAGTCCCCTACAATGAGCAGTTCTTC. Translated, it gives CASSQGVPYNEQFF.